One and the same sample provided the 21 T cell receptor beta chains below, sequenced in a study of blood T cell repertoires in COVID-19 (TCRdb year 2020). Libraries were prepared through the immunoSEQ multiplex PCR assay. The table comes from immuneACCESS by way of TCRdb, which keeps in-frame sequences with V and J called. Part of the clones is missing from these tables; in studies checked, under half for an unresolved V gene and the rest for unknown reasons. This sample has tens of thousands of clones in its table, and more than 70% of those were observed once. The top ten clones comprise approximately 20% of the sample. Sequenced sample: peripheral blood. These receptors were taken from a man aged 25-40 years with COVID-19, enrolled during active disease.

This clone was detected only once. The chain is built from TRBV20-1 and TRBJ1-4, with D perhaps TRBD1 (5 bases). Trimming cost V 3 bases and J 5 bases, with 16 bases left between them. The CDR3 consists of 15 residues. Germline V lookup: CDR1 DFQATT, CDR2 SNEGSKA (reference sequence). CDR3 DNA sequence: TGCAGTGCTAGTATGTTTGGCGGGGGAAATGAAAAACTGTTTTTT. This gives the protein CSASMFGGGNEKLFF.

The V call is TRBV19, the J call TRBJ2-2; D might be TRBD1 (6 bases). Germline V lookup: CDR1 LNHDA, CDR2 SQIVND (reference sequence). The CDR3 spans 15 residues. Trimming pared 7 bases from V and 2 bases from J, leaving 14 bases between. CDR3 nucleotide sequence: TGTGCCAGTACCCCCGGGACACGAAACACCGGGGAGCTGTTTTTT. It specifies CASTPGTRNTGELFF.

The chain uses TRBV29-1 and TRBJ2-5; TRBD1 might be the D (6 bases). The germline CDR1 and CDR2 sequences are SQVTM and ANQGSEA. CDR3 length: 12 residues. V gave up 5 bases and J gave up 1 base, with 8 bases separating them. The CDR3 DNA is TGCAGCGTTCGGGACACCCAAGAGACCCAGTACTTC. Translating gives CSVRDTQETQYF.

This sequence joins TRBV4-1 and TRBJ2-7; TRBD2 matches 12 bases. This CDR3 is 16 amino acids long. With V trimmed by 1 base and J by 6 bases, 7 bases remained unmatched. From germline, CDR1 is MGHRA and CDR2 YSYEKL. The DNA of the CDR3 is TGCGCCAGCAGCCAAGTCCTAGGACTAGCGGGAATCGAGCAGTACTTC. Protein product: CASSQVLGLAGIEQYF.

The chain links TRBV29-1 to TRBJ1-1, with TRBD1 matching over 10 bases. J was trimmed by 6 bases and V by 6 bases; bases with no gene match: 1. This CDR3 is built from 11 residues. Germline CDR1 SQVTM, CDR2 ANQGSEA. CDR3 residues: CSVGTGAEAFF. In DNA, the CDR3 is TGCAGCGTCGGGACAGGGGCTGAAGCTTTCTTT. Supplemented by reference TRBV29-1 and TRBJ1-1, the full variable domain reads SAVISQKPSRDICQRGTSLTIQCQVDSQVTMMFWYRQQPGQSLTLIATANQGSEATYESGFVIDKFPISRPNLTFSTLTVSNMSPEDSSIYLCSVGTGAEAFFGQGTRLTVV.

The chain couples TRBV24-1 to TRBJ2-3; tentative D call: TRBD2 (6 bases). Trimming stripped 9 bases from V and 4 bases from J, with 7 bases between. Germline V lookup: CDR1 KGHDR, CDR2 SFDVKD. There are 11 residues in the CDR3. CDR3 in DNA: TGTGCCACCGGCGGGGCAGATACGCAGTATTTT. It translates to CATGGADTQYF.

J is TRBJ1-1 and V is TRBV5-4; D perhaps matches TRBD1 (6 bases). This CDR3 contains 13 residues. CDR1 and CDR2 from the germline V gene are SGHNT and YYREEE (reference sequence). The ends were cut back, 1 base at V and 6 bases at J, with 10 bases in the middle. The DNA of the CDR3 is TGTGCCAGCAGCTTGCGGGGGGCCCCTGAAGCTTTCTTT. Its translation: CASSLRGAPEAFF.

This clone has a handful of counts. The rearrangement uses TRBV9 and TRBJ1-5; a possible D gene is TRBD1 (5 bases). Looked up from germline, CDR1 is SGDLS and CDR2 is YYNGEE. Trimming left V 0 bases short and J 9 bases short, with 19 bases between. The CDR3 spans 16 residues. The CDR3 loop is CASSVAREGLQGPQHF. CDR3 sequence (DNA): TGTGCCAGCAGCGTAGCTAGGGAGGGCCTTCAGGGGCCCCAGCATTTT.

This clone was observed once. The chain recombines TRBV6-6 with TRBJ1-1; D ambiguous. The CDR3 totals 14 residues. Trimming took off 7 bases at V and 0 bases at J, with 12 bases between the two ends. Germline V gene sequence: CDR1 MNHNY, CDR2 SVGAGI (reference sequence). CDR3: CASTETEMNTEAFF. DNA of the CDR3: TGTGCCAGCACCGAAACAGAGATGAACACTGAAGCTTTCTTT.

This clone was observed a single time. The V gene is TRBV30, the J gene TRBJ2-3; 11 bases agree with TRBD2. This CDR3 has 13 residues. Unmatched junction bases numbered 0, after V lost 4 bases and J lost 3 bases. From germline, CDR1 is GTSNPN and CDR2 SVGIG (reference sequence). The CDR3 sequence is CAWTSGRTDTQYF. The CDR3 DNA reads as TGTGCCTGGACTAGCGGGAGGACAGATACGCAGTATTTT.

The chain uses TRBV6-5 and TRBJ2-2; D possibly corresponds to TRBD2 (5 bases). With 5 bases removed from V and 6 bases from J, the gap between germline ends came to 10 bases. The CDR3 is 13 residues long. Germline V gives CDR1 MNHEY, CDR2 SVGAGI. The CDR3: CASSRLSAGELFF. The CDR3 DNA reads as TGTGCCAGCAGTCGACTTAGCGCCGGGGAGCTGTTTTTT.

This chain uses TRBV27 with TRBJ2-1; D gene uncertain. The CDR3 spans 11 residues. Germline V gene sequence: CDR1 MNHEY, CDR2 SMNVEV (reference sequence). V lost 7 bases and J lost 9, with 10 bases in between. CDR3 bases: TGTGCCAGCACCGGCCGCGGTGAGCAGTTCTTC. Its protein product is CASTGRGEQFF.

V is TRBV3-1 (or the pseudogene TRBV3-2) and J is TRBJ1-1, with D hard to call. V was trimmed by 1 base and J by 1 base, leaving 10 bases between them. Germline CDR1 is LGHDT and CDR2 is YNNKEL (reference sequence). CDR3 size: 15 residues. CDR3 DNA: TGTGCCAGCAGCCAAGGATCCCCCGGGAACACTGAAGCTTTCTTT. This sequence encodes CASSQGSPGNTEAFF.

This CDR3 reads CASSPPGHLADTDTQYF. The CDR3 DNA sequence: TGTGCCAGCTCACCGCCGGGACACTTGGCGGACACAGATACGCAGTATTTT. The chain recombines TRBV18 with TRBJ2-3, with a weak D call TRBD1 (6 bases). The CDR3 has 17 amino acids. V shed 3 bases and J shed 2 bases, with 18 bases lying between them. Germline loops: CDR1 KGHSH, CDR2 LQKENI.

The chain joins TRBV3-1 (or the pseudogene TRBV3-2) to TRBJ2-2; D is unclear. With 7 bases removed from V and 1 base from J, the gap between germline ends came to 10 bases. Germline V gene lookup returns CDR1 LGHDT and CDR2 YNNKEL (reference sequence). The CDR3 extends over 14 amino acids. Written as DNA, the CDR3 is TGTGCCAGCAACCCGTCAGGGAACACCGGGGAGCTGTTTTTT. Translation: CASNPSGNTGELFF.

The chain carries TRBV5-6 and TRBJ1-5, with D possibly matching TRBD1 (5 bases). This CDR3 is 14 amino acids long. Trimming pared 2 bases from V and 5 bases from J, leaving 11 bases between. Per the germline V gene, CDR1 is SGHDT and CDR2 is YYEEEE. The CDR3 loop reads CASSFGGGHQPQHF. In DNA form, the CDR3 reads TGTGCCAGCAGCTTCGGGGGAGGACATCAGCCCCAGCATTTT.

The CDR3, as DNA: TGTGCCAGCAGCTTACATCAGGGTCCCGGAAACACCATATATTTT. Residues: CASSLHQGPGNTIYF. The chain employs TRBV7-3 and TRBJ1-3; D might be TRBD1 (5 bases). The CDR3 is 15 residues long. Between the trimmed V and J ends, which lost 2 bases and 4 bases, there was a span of 12 bases. Looked up from germline, CDR1 is SGHTA and CDR2 is FQGTGA.

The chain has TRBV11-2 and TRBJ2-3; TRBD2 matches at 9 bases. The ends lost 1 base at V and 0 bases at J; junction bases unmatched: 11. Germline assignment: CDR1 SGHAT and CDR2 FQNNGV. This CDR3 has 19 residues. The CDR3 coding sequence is TGTGCCAGCAGCTTAGGGCCTTACGTAGCGGGAGAGAGCACAGATACGCAGTATTTT. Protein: CASSLGPYVAGESTDTQYF.

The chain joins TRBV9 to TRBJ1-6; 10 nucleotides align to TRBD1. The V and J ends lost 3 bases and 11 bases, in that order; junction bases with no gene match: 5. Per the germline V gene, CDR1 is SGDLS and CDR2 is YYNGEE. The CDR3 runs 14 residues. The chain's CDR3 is CASSADRGLTPLHF. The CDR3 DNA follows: TGTGCCAGCAGCGCAGACAGGGGGCTCACACCCCTCCACTTT. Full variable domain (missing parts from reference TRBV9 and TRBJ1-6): DSGVTQTPKHLITATGQRVTLRCSPRSGDLSVYWYQQSLDQGLQFLIQYYNGEERAKGNILERFSAQQFPDLHSELNLSSLELGDSALYFCASSADRGLTPLHFGNGTRLTVT.

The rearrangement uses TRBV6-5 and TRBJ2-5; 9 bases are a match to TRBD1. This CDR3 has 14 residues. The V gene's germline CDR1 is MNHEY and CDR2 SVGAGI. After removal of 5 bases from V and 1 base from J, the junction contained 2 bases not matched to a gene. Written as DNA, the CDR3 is TGTGCCAGCAGTATGGGACAGGGCCAAGAGACCCAGTACTTC. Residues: CASSMGQGQETQYF.

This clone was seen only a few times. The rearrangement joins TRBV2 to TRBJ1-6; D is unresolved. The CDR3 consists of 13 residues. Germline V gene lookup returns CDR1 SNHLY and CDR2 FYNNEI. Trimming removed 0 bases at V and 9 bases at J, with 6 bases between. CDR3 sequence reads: CASSEAPGSPLHF. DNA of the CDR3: TGTGCCAGCAGTGAAGCCCCGGGTTCACCCCTCCACTTT.